This T cell receptor beta chain originates from a study of shared clonotypes between healthy human individuals. Across the whole study: The study used three CD4 naive, three CD4 memory, two CD8 naive and one CD8 memory plate per donor.

Study results and caveats: Sequencing of the sorted subsets was shown by rarefaction to be incomplete despite large depth. Sequencing depth was a factor that was expected to affect clonotype sharing among donors.

Naive CD8 isolation took CD45RO-negative cells positively selected for CCR7 and excluded terminally differentiated effector memory CD45RA+ cells. Clones were read by immunoSEQ multiplex PCR, and TCRdb kept only the in-frame ones, dropping some. The table has around 1.9 million clones, about 93% seen once. A remark on this clone: Its specificity is unknown.

The CDR3 totals 13 residues. V lost 6 bases and J lost 3; bases outside the gene matches: 2. Germline V gene sequence: CDR1 SGDLS, CDR2 YYNGEE. Sequencing was done on a sample of naive CD8+ T cells from PBMCs. V and J are TRBV9 and TRBJ2-2; TRBD2 agrees at 7 bases. The TCR sequence derives from a man aged 18-30 years in good health. Some clones in this sample may be carry-over from other donors' samples. The CDR3 protein is CASTGRDTGELFF. The CDR3 DNA reads as TGTGCCAGCACAGGGAGGGACACCGGGGAGCTGTTTTTT.